This TCR beta chain was profiled in a study of metastatic and nonmetastatic thyroid tumors. About the study: The comparison covered peripheral blood and tumor or nodule tissue in malignant and benign thyroid patients. Study-level results: Across blood and tumor, TCR beta diversity in malignant thyroid tumors was reportedly significantly higher than in benign nodules.

Prior to thyroid surgery, none of the patients had received any treatment. Under the authors' procedure: What underpinned the distant-metastasis classifier for papillary thyroid cancer was the set of CDR3 differences across clinicopathological groups. TCRdb reprocessed the PCR reads via MiXCR. TCRdb, not the original authors, processed these V and J calls. The sample lists about 5,500 clones, around a third seen once, with approximately 40% in the top ten. This clone came up once. The antigen remains undetermined. A junction boundary mismatches the germline segment, possibly from a read error. Germline V CDR1 and CDR2: SGHAT, FQNNGV. The CDR3 extends over 9 amino acids.

The chain is built from TRBV11-2 and TRBJ1-2; D ambiguous. Sequencing input: adjacent normal tissue. The origin of this receptor is a male donor with papillary thyroid cancer or a benign thyroid nodule (not recorded which). Some clones in this sample may be carry-over from other donors' samples. The CDR3 region has the DNA TGTGCCACTGGTCGACCCCCCCACTTC. Its protein is CATGRPPHF.